A single TCR beta chain is shown here with its context. HTBI primers from iRepertoire and Arm-PCR of CDR3 regions yielded the TCR beta libraries. TCRdb called the multiplex PCR reads again in MiXCR, with one record for every CDR3 protein. The table has 300,000 to 450,000 distinct CDR3 sequences, roughly 15% seen once. These data come from a study of regulatory T cells in long-lasting Graves disease. This CDR3 is 13 amino acids long. Germline CDR1 is DFQATT and CDR2 is SNEGSKA (reference sequence). V lost 8 bases, J lost 8 bases, and 12 bases stayed unmatched. Documented time point: newly diagnosed GD, antithyroid drugs for less than 3 months. PBMC-extracted RNA yielded the TCR library. Peripheral blood, around 9 milliliters per patient, was collected in EDTA tubes.

The TCR comes from a female donor with Graves disease. The material was peripheral blood mononuclear cells (PBMCs), obtained at new diagnosis, from a patient treated with antithyroid drugs. This rearrangement joins TRBV20-1 to TRBJ1-2; 9 bases fit TRBD1. The CDR3 DNA reads as TGCAGTTTGGACAGGGGCGACCTCTCGGGCTACACCTTC. This codes for CSLDRGDLSGYTF.